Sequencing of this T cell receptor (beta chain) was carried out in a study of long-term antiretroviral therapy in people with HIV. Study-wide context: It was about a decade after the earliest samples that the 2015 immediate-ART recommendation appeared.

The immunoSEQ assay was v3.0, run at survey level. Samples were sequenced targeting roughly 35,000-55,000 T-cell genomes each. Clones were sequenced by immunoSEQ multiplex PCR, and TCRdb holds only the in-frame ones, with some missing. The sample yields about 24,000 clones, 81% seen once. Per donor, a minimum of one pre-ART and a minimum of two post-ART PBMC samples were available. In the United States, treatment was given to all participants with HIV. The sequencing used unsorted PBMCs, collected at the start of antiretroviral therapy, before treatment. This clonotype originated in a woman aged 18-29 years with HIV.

As DNA, the CDR3 is TGTGCCAGCAGTGAAAGAGGTACAGGGCGAGCTTTCTTT. Translation gives CASSERGTGRAFF. V gene TRBV2 combines with J gene TRBJ1-1; D perhaps matches TRBD1 (6 bases). The CDR3 contains 13 residues. Germline loops: CDR1 SNHLY, CDR2 FYNNEI. V gave up 2 bases and J gave up 10 bases, with 14 bases separating them.